A selection of T cell receptor beta chains follows, all from one sample in a study of shared clonotypes between healthy human individuals. Some clones are missing from TCRdb's copy, which holds only in-frame ones; the method was immunoSEQ multiplex PCR. The sample has more than 1,200,000 clones, 97% to 99% seen once. The sequenced sample consisted of naive CD4+ T cells sorted from blood. The receptors were sampled from a man aged 25-45 years in good health. Each CDR3 is given with its conserved first and last residue.

v_call	j_call	cdr3_aa
TRBV29-1	TRBJ2-2	CSVGYLAGVDTGELFF
TRBV7-8	TRBJ2-1	CASSLAGAQSTVLF
TRBV13	TRBJ2-5	CASSFDRVQETQYF
TRBV9	TRBJ2-3	CASSVEVSTDTQYF
TRBV5-1	TRBJ2-2	CASSSWGLAGVAGELFF
TRBV9	TRBJ1-2	CASKGGGASYGYTF
TRBV11-2	TRBJ2-1	CASSAAPTGRVEQFF
TRBV14	TRBJ2-7	CASSQELVSYEQYF
TRBV7-2	TRBJ2-7	CASSLVASGGYEQYF
TRBV19	TRBJ2-7	CASSIDRPEQYF
TRBV7-6	TRBJ2-3	CASSFGTFTDTQYF
TRBV9	TRBJ2-5	CASSVAAGGRVEETQYF
TRBV15	TRBJ2-7	CATSRDLASGSYEQYF
TRBV19	TRBJ1-5	CASSPRGGPQHF
TRBV9	TRBJ2-3	CASSVGLSSTDTQYF
TRBV9	TRBJ1-3	CASNRDSGNTIYF
TRBV7-9	TRBJ2-2	CASTHGAGGTGELFF
TRBV7-9	TRBJ1-1	CASRQNIGWTEAFF
TRBV28	TRBJ2-7	CASSKTLLYEQYF
TRBV27	TRBJ2-7	CASSSSYEQYF
TRBV28	TRBJ2-1	CAILTGAGLAVVVEQFF
TRBV2	TRBJ2-1	CASSPDLLAGEEDEQFF
TRBV19	TRBJ1-5	CASSLQGLNQPQHF
TRBV27	TRBJ2-1	CASRRDRVLSEQFF
TRBV15	TRBJ2-7	CATSRTGFYEQYF
TRBV28	TRBJ1-5	CASILAEGFYSNQPQHF
TRBV18	TRBJ2-1	CASSPLGLAVYNEQFF
TRBV11-2	TRBJ2-5	CASSRTPQASGGDLETQYF
TRBV7-9	TRBJ2-3	CASSSDPPLFRSTQYF
TRBV18	TRBJ2-3	CASYRSGTDTQYF
TRBV18	TRBJ2-5	CASSRGLNLETQYF
TRBV11-2	TRBJ2-3	CASSLDIRGSTDTQYF
TRBV29-1	TRBJ1-2	CSAGTGDGYTF
TRBV6-1	TRBJ2-3	CASSTLGSTDTQYF
TRBV27	TRBJ2-2	CASVSSYSYTGELFF
TRBV2	TRBJ2-7	CASSESQGAHYEQYF
TRBV4-1	TRBJ1-2	CASSPSGQGDYGYTF
TRBV6-1	TRBJ1-1	CASSRNRVASTEAFF
TRBV9	TRBJ1-4	CASSFTGTSEKLFF
TRBV7-8	TRBJ1-2	CASSPDRVGGYTF
TRBV25-1	TRBJ2-2	CASSEQHGTENTGELFF
TRBV7-6	TRBJ2-1	CASSPAREGMFF
TRBV30	TRBJ2-5	CAWIPVWGAETQYF
TRBV5-4	TRBJ2-3	CASSYRGTDTQYF
TRBV11-2	TRBJ2-5	CASSPTAEGFSLETQYF
TRBV7-3	TRBJ2-2	CASSLRTWRGNTGELFF
TRBV5-5	TRBJ1-5	CASSNRGMNQPQHF
TRBV27	TRBJ2-5	CASSSYNQETQYF
TRBV28	TRBJ1-5	CASSLSWGGGNQPQHF
TRBV15	TRBJ2-1	CATSRDPRQIYNEQFF
TRBV18	TRBJ2-2	CASSPSGGAGELFF
TRBV19	TRBJ2-3	CASSPGTDSTDTQYF
TRBV6-5	TRBJ2-7	CASSLGQGYEQYF
TRBV27	TRBJ1-5	CASSPRGPDQPQHF
TRBV29-1	TRBJ2-3	CSVGASGSTDTQYF